Here is one T cell receptor beta chain with its context. Its specificity is not known. The data originate from a study of cytomegalovirus exposure and HLA in healthy donors. Whole-study findings and limits: Most likely, a cluster of highly shared sequence variants arose as a sequencing artifact. After further analysis at a later stage, 17,000 or so TCR beta sequences were associated with HLA alleles at 0.05 false discovery rate. Previous analysis showed most TCR beta V segments were productive about 90% or about 30% of the time.

The CDR3 runs to 15 residues. V shed 6 bases and J shed 2 bases, with 15 bases lying between them. The germline gives CDR1 MNHEY, CDR2 SVGAGI. PCR amplification relied on 60 Vbeta primers (plus 13 Jbeta primers). Sequencing was performed with immunoSEQ multiplex PCR; in TCRdb, only in-frame clones are kept and a portion is missing. The data contain about 62,000 clones, about 81% of them singletons. This receptor was identified in a woman between 25 and 40 years old in good health and CMV-seronegative. The rearrangement uses TRBV6-5 and TRBJ2-3; D remains unclear. Material: PBMCs. CDR3 nucleotides: TGTGCCAGCAGAAATTACGGGTCAGACACAGATACGCAGTATTTT. This sequence encodes CASRNYGSDTDTQYF.